The 16 T cell receptor beta chains below all came from one sample that was sequenced in a study of a mutant IDH1 vaccine in newly diagnosed glioma. These TCRs are of unknown antigen specificity. As to time point: week 47, end of study. In every dose of vaccine, 300 ug of mutant IDH1 20-mer peptide was given alongside topical imiquimod. Generated by immunoSEQ multiplex PCR, the TCRdb table keeps only in-frame clones and is missing some. The profile shows under 60,000 clones, roughly 72% of them singletons. Source: PBMCs, taken from a glioma patient whose treatment included an IDH1 peptide vaccine. The receptors were gathered from a woman in her thirties or forties with glioma. Some clones in this sample may be carry-over from other donors' samples.

V is TRBV12-5 and J is TRBJ1-1; maybe TRBD1 (5 bases). Germline lookup yields CDR1 LGHNT and CDR2 FRNRAP. This CDR3 region has 15 residues. V was pared by 2 bases and J by 5 bases, with 15 bases between. The CDR3 sequence is CASGLSGGLGTEAFF. Written as DNA, the CDR3 is TGTGCTAGTGGTTTGTCCGGGGGGTTAGGTACTGAAGCTTTCTTT.

The gene calls are TRBV9 and TRBJ2-2; D gene ambiguous. Germline values: CDR1 SGDLS, CDR2 YYNGEE. The germline V and J ends were trimmed by 4 bases and 4 bases, with 11 bases remaining between them. The CDR3 sequence is 14 residues long. CDR3 in DNA: TGTGCCAGCAGCCTCCGCTCCCGCACCGGGGAGCTGTTTTTT. Its protein product is CASSLRSRTGELFF.

As concerns this clone: Its ends do not fully match the called genes, so a read error is possible. The genes are TRBV5-1 and TRBJ1-4; 8 bases match TRBD1. From germline, CDR1 is SGHRS and CDR2 YFSETQ. The CDR3 is made up of 15 amino acids. The CDR3 bases are TGCGCCGGCAGCTTCCAGACAGGGGCGGGTGAAAAACTGTTTTTT. Encoded protein: CAGSFQTGAGEKLFF.

This clone appeared a single time. The chain combines TRBV5-1 with TRBJ2-2; D is possibly TRBD1 (6 bases). Between the trimmed V and J ends, which lost 3 bases and 0 bases, there was a span of 12 bases. This CDR3 contains 16 residues. Germline V lookup: CDR1 SGHRS, CDR2 YFSETQ. The CDR3 sequence: CASSSLGTTNTGELFF. CDR3 DNA sequence: TGCGCCAGCAGCTCGCTCGGGACAACGAACACCGGGGAGCTGTTTTTT. Looking up the rest from reference TRBV5-1 and TRBJ2-2 gives the full variable domain: KAGVTQTPRYLIKTRGQQVTLSCSPISGHRSVSWYQQTPGQGLQFLFEYFSETQRNKGNFPGRFSGRQFSNSRSEMNVSTLELGDSALYLCASSSLGTTNTGELFFGEGSRLTVL.

The chain uses TRBV29-1 and TRBJ2-2; TRBD2 matches at 7 bases. There are 14 residues in the CDR3. Germline loops: CDR1 SQVTM, CDR2 ANQGSEA. J was trimmed by 4 bases and V by 4 bases; bases with no gene match: 6. The CDR3 here is CSVVGREGTGELFF. The DNA of the CDR3 is TGCAGCGTTGTAGGCAGGGAGGGCACCGGGGAGCTGTTTTTT.

Here the CDR3 reads CASSRTGLPQETQYF. As DNA, the CDR3 is TGTGCCAGCAGCCGGACGGGACTACCTCAAGAGACCCAGTACTTC. The genes are TRBV11-2 and TRBJ2-5; 7 bases are shared with TRBD2. V lost 5 bases and J lost 2; bases outside the gene matches: 8. CDR3 length: 15 amino acids. Germline V gene sequence: CDR1 SGHAT, CDR2 FQNNGV. Complete variable domain (other parts from reference TRBV11-2 and TRBJ2-5): EAGVAQSPRYKIIEKRQSVAFWCNPISGHATLYWYQQILGQGPKLLIQFQNNGVVDDSQLPKDRFSAERLKGVDSTLKIQPAKLEDSAVYLCASSRTGLPQETQYFGPGTRLLVL.

The chain uses TRBV19 and TRBJ1-1, with 9 bases aligning to TRBD1. The CDR3 contains 14 residues. Trimming removed 5 bases from V and 1 base from J; junction bases left unmatched: 2. Germline lookup yields CDR1 LNHDA and CDR2 SQIVND (reference sequence). The CDR3 is CASSVDRGNTEAFF. The DNA for the CDR3 is TGTGCCAGTAGTGTGGACAGGGGGAACACTGAAGCTTTCTTT.

This clone occurred a few times. The chain recombines TRBV9 with TRBJ1-1, with unresolved D. The CDR3 runs to 15 residues. The V gene lost 0 bases and the J gene lost 4 bases, with 13 bases spanning the gap. Germline V gene lookup returns CDR1 SGDLS and CDR2 YYNGEE. The CDR3, as DNA: TGTGCCAGCAGCGTAGATGGCAGATCAGCCACTGAAGCTTTCTTT. It encodes CASSVDGRSATEAFF.

The chain has TRBV28 and TRBJ1-6; 8 bases match TRBD1. This CDR3 has 15 amino acids. Germline CDR1 is MDHEN and CDR2 is SYDVKM. Losses at the gene ends were 10 bases for V and 8 bases for J; bases not matched to a gene: 13. The CDR3 protein is CATVLTGGGYSPLHF. The CDR3 DNA reads as TGTGCCACCGTACTAACAGGGGGGGGATATTCACCCCTCCACTTT.

This rearrangement joins TRBV21-1 to TRBJ1-1. TRBV21-1 is assigned pseudogene status. The CDR3 extends over 14 amino acids. CDR3 sequence: CASSWDGGGTEAFF. Here the CDR3 DNA reads TGTGCCAGCAGCTGGGATGGAGGGGGCACTGAAGCTTTCTTT.

The V gene is TRBV7-9, the J gene TRBJ2-5; TRBD2 aligns across 8 bases. The junction had 2 bases not matched to a gene; V was cut back by 1 base and J by 4 bases. The CDR3 spans 14 residues. CDR1 and CDR2 (germline): SEHNR, FQNEAQ (reference sequence). As DNA, the CDR3 is TGTGCCAGCAGCTTAGATAGCGGGGTAGAGACCCAGTACTTC. Protein sequence: CASSLDSGVETQYF. Together with reference TRBV7-9 and TRBJ2-5, the CDR3 gives the full variable domain: DTGVSQNPRHKITKRGQNVTFRCDPISEHNRLYWYRQTLGQGPEFLTYFQNEAQLEKSRLLSDRFSAERPKGSFSTLEIQRTEQGDSAMYLCASSLDSGVETQYFGPGTRLLVL.

The chain carries TRBV7-2 and TRBJ2-7, with no clear D. This CDR3 has 14 residues. CDR1 SGHTA and CDR2 FQGNSA come from the germline V gene. V was shortened by 7 bases and J by 6 bases, with 19 bases between the two germline ends. Here the CDR3 reads CASTLSAARPEQYF. The CDR3, as DNA: TGTGCCAGCACCCTTAGTGCGGCCCGCCCCGAGCAGTACTTC. Filled out from reference TRBV7-2 and TRBJ2-7, the complete variable domain reads GAGVSQSPSNKVTEKGKDVELRCDPISGHTALYWYRQSLGQGLEFLIYFQGNSAPDKSGLPSDRFSAERTGGSVSTLTIQRTQQEDSAVYLCASTLSAARPEQYFGPGTRLTVT.

This clone was picked up one time. The chain has TRBV21-1 and TRBJ2-5; the D segment call TRBD2 is taken from the table without a DNA check. TRBV21-1 is given as a pseudogene. The CDR3 totals 15 residues. Written as DNA, the CDR3 is TGTGCCAGCAGCAAACCTGGGAGATCCAAAGAGACCCAGTACTTC. The encoded protein is CASSKPGRSKETQYF.

This chain links TRBV7-6 with TRBJ2-7; the D gene is possibly TRBD2 (7 bases). Trimming took 2 bases from V and 6 from J, leaving 14 bases between them. CDR3 length equals 14 residues. The germline V gene has CDR1 SGHVS and CDR2 FNYEAQ. DNA of the CDR3: TGTGCCAGCAGCTTATTCAGGGAGGGGGTCGAGCAGTACTTC. Its protein is CASSLFREGVEQYF.

This clone was detected once. The V and J genes are TRBV10-2 and TRBJ2-7; tentative D call: TRBD1 (6 bases). The CDR3 has 14 residues. Germline loops: CDR1 WSHSY, CDR2 SAAADI. Trimming pared 5 bases from V and 0 bases from J, leaving 11 bases between. The CDR3 sequence: CASSWDKSSYEQYF. CDR3 DNA: TGCGCCAGCAGTTGGGACAAGAGCTCCTACGAGCAGTACTTC.

The chain recombines TRBV15 with TRBJ2-7; D is unclear. The V and J ends lost 0 bases and 2 bases respectively, with 8 bases between them. The CDR3 has 14 amino acids. The V gene's germline CDR1 is LNHNV and CDR2 YYDKDF (reference sequence). The CDR3 sequence is CATSRDSGTYEQYF. The CDR3 DNA follows: TGTGCCACCAGCAGAGATTCGGGTACCTACGAGCAGTACTTC.